The rows below give T cell receptor beta chains drawn from one sample of a study of siplizumab effects on memory and regulatory T cells. TCRdb's table, derived via immunoSEQ multiplex PCR, lists solely in-frame clones and lacks some. The table has 110,000 or so clones, about 92% seen once. Sequences were obtained from Tregs sorted from blood. The receptors come from a human donor in good health. Both conserved end residues are part of each CDR3. D genes are given only for firm matches. Part of the rows lack a size; the others show once, few, many or a class for expanded clones.

size	J	D	V	DNA	CDR3
once	TRBJ2-7	.	TRBV5-1	TGCGCCAGCAGCTTGGTCCCAGGGCCAACCTACGAGCAGTACTTC	CASSLVPGPTYEQYF
.	TRBJ2-7	.	TRBV6-6	TGTGCCAGCAGTTCGACATACTACGAGCAGTACTTC	CASSSTYYEQYF
.	TRBJ1-2	.	TRBV6-6	TGTGCCAGCAGTCTAACTGTGCAGGGAAACTATGGCTACACCTTC	CASSLTVQGNYGYTF
.	TRBJ2-3	TRBD2	TRBV6-4	TGTGCCAGCAGTGACGGGCTAGCGGGCGGAGGAGATACGCAGTATTTT	CASSDGLAGGGDTQYF
once	TRBJ1-1	TRBD1	TRBV7-9	TGTGCCAGCAGTTTTCGGGCCGGGACAGAGAACACTGAAGCTTTCTTT	CASSFRAGTENTEAFF
.	TRBJ2-3	.	TRBV11-1	TGTGCCAGCAGCTGGGGCCGAAGCCCCCGCACAGATACGCAGTATTTT	CASSWGRSPRTDTQYF
.	TRBJ2-5	.	TRBV2	TGTGCCAGCATGATCTACCGGGGGGCCCCCGAGACCCAGTACTTC	CASMIYRGAPETQYF
once	TRBJ1-2	TRBD1	TRBV6-5	TGTGCCAGCAGTCACCGACAGGGGAGCTACACCTTC	CASSHRQGSYTF
.	TRBJ1-1	TRBD1	TRBV29-1	TGCAGCGCTCGACAGGGGAGTTCAGGCACTGAAGCTTTCTTT	CSARQGSSGTEAFF
once	TRBJ2-5	TRBD2	TRBV7-2	TGTGCCAGCAGCTTTAGCGGGACCACACAAGAGACCCAGTACTTC	CASSFSGTTQETQYF
.	TRBJ1-5	.	TRBV5-1	TGCGCCAGCAGCTTGTGGGGGACCAATCAGCCCCAGCATTTT	CASSLWGTNQPQHF